What follows is one TCR beta chain and its context. Trimming took off 0 bases at V and 6 bases at J, with 15 bases between the two ends. The CDR3 spans 16 residues. Germline assignment: CDR1 LGHNA and CDR2 YNFKEQ. CD8+ and CD4+ T cells from blood underwent TCR beta sequencing, which was carried out in a high-throughput format. These data originate in a study of CD8 T cells in Susac syndrome. RNA totalling about 0.5 to 1 ug underwent reverse transcription with random hexamers. TCR beta CDR3 was amplified by immunoSEQ covering 54 Vbeta and 13 Jbeta. TCRdb reanalysed the immunoSEQ multiplex PCR reads using MiXCR and keeps one entry per CDR3 protein. Here the sample spans about 140,000 distinct CDR3 sequences, roughly 95% being singletons.

Sequenced input: CD4+ T cells from PBMCs. This chain connects TRBV4-2 to TRBJ2-1; D possibly matches TRBD1 or TRBD2 (5 bases each). The clonotype originates from a human donor with multiple sclerosis. The CDR3 loop reads CASSQEGLGVLNEQFF. Here the CDR3 DNA reads TGTGCCAGCAGCCAAGAAGGGTTGGGGGTCCTCAATGAGCAGTTCTTC.